The next 15 T cell receptor beta chains were all read from a single sample in a study of blood T cells in healthy people across ages. Primed by a sample-barcoded 5' primer and a J-beta primer mix, a second PCR proceeded for 7 to 11 cycles. TCRdb processed the 5' RACE reads anew with MiXCR; each CDR3 protein has one entry. The table includes approximately 800,000 distinct CDR3 sequences, around 36% detected once. Sequenced: blood. Receptors originate from a man aged 18 to 30 in good health.

At least ten counts were recorded for this clonotype. The rearrangement uses TRBV10-2 and TRBJ1-2, with 8 bases matching TRBD1. The germline CDR1 and CDR2 sequences are WSHSY and SAAADI. V lost 6 bases, J lost 2 bases, and 5 bases stayed unmatched. The CDR3 has 14 residues. The CDR3 sequence is CASRLGQANYGYTF. The CDR3 coding sequence is TGCGCCAGCAGGTTGGGACAGGCGAACTATGGCTACACCTTC.

V usage is TRBV9 and J usage is TRBJ2-7; TRBD2 agrees at 7 bases. The J call could be wrong; TRBJ2-5 is a better fit for the DNA end. In germline, CDR1 is SGDLS, CDR2 YYNGEE. The CDR3 runs 15 residues. The CDR3 protein is CASSVEASGLGTQYF. Written as DNA, the CDR3 is TGTGCCAGCAGCGTAGAGGCTAGCGGCCTCGGGACCCAGTACTTC.

Notes on this clonotype: Its ends do not fully match the called genes, so a read error is possible. The chain links TRBV7-6 to TRBJ1-5, with D hard to call. The CDR3 spans 15 residues. The germline V gene encodes CDR1 SGHVS and CDR2 FNYEAQ. The CDR3 loop reads CASTLGAGGNQPQHF. The CDR3 DNA reads as TGTGCCAGCACCTTAGGCGCGGGTGGCAATCAGCCCCAGCATTTT.

This clonotype was observed a handful of times. CDR3 in DNA: TGTGCCGGACTGACAGGGGGCGAGACCCAGTACTTC. Its translation: CAGLTGGETQYF. The chain links TRBV30 to TRBJ2-5, with TRBD1 matching 10 bases. From germline, CDR1 is GTSNPN and CDR2 SVGIG (reference sequence). The V and J ends lost 8 bases and 5 bases, in that order; junction bases with no gene match: 5. This CDR3 is built from 12 residues.

The chain's CDR3 is CASSTGSANEQFF. Written as DNA, the CDR3 is TGTGCCAGCAGTACCGGGTCCGCCAATGAGCAGTTCTTC. The chain has TRBV6-5 and TRBJ2-1; D call uncertain. This CDR3 comprises 13 residues. Germline V gives CDR1 MNHEY, CDR2 SVGAGI. V lost 5 bases, J lost 6 bases, and 11 bases lay in between.

This clonotype was seen ten or more times. The V call is TRBV20-1, the J call TRBJ2-5; 7 bases line up with TRBD2. Germline-derived CDR1 and CDR2 are DFQATT and SNEGSKA (reference sequence). The V and J ends lost 7 bases and 1 base, in that order; junction bases with no gene match: 9. This CDR3 spans 14 amino acids. CDR3 region: CSGVGGGLQETQYF. The CDR3 nucleotides are TGCAGTGGTGTCGGCGGGGGTCTCCAAGAGACCCAGTACTTC.

This chain connects TRBV5-8 to TRBJ1-4; D gene ambiguous. With 0 bases removed from V and 0 bases from J, the gap between germline ends came to 9 bases. Germline V gene sequence: CDR1 SGHTS, CDR2 YDEGEE. The length of the CDR3 is 16 residues. CDR3 bases: TGTGCCAGCAGCTTGGATGGTGTTGCAACTAATGAAAAACTGTTTTTT. This codes for CASSLDGVATNEKLFF.

The V and J genes are TRBV20-1 and TRBJ1-5, with D maybe TRBD1 (6 bases). Trimming removed 5 bases at V and 0 bases at J, with 14 bases between. The germline gives CDR1 DFQATT, CDR2 SNEGSKA (reference sequence). CDR3 length equals 15 residues. This CDR3 reads CSAGLTGYSNQPQHF. The CDR3 bases are TGCAGTGCTGGATTGACAGGATATAGCAATCAGCCCCAGCATTTT.

The V gene is TRBV12-3 or TRBV12-4, the J gene TRBJ2-7, with D unclear. The CDR3 has 14 residues. The V end lost 3 bases, the J end lost 3 bases, and 12 bases lay between the germline ends. DNA of the CDR3: TGTGCCAGCAGTTTGAGACTGGTCGGCTACGAGCAGTACTTC. Translated, it gives CASSLRLVGYEQYF.

Ten or more counts support this clonotype. The chain combines TRBV12-3 or TRBV12-4 with TRBJ2-3, with D unclear. CDR3 length equals 12 residues. V was shortened by 6 bases and J by 3 bases, with 7 bases between the two germline ends. CDR3 nucleotide sequence: TGTGCCAGCAGCCATCCGACAGATACGCAGTATTTT. Protein: CASSHPTDTQYF.

This chain uses TRBV5-1 with TRBJ2-1, with D maybe TRBD2 (6 bases). The CDR3 covers 16 residues. From germline, CDR1 is SGHRS and CDR2 YFSETQ. Deletions cut 3 bases from V and 2 bases from J, with 15 bases between. The CDR3 loop is CASSWTNGGPYNEQFF. In nucleotides, the CDR3 is TGCGCCAGCAGCTGGACAAATGGAGGGCCCTACAATGAGCAGTTCTTC.

The gene calls are TRBV28 and TRBJ1-2; D call uncertain. V shed 7 bases and J shed 5 bases, with 17 bases lying between them. Germline values: CDR1 MDHEN, CDR2 SYDVKM. The CDR3 is 14 residues long. CDR3 nucleotide sequence: TGTGCCAGCACCCTCGGACGGGAAGTTTATGGCTACACCTTC. Protein: CASTLGREVYGYTF.

The DNA of the CDR3 is TGTGCCAGCAGTTTATCCCCCGGACCCGGAAAGCTCCGGAATGAGCAGTTCTTC. Its translation: CASSLSPGPGKLRNEQFF. The chain has TRBV6-2 or TRBV6-3 and TRBJ2-1; D is undetermined. This CDR3 has 18 residues. The V and J ends lost 4 bases and 7 bases respectively, with 26 bases between them. CDR1 is MNHEY, CDR2 SVGEGT, per germline.

At least ten counts were recorded for this clonotype. This chain uses TRBV28 with TRBJ1-2; the D is unclear. The germline gives CDR1 MDHEN, CDR2 SYDVKM. The CDR3 consists of 12 residues. V was shortened by 5 bases and J by 5 bases, with 9 bases between the two germline ends. The CDR3 DNA sequence: TGTGCCAGCAGTCGAACGGAATATGGCTACACCTTC. Its protein product is CASSRTEYGYTF.

The chain employs TRBV5-1 and TRBJ2-1; D is unresolved. The V and J ends lost 0 bases and 3 bases respectively, with 10 bases between them. The length of the CDR3 is 15 residues. Germline-derived CDR1 and CDR2 are SGHRS and YFSETQ. CDR3 coding DNA: TGCGCCAGCAGCTTGGAGCCGAACCTCTACAATGAGCAGTTCTTC. Its protein is CASSLEPNLYNEQFF. Based on the CDR3 plus reference TRBV5-1 and TRBJ2-1, the full variable domain is KAGVTQTPRYLIKTRGQQVTLSCSPISGHRSVSWYQQTPGQGLQFLFEYFSETQRNKGNFPGRFSGRQFSNSRSEMNVSTLELGDSALYLCASSLEPNLYNEQFFGPGTRLTVL.